This T cell receptor beta chain appears in the sequencing data of a study of shared clonotypes between healthy human individuals. This CDR3 comprises 15 residues. Between the trimmed V and J ends, which lost 0 bases and 2 bases, there was a span of 11 bases. In germline, CDR1 is SGHTA, CDR2 FQGNSA. As to this clone: Its antigen is unidentified.

The authors' processing: Filtering differed because ImmunoSEQ produced junction-only sequences that carried no quality scores. Clones were read by immunoSEQ multiplex PCR, and TCRdb kept only the in-frame ones, dropping some. V, J and clone size were drawn from that table, and D and trimming were deduced from the DNA. The sample contains around 2.3 million clones, almost 96% of which appear only once. Study results and caveats: Some clonotypes were shared by all four sorted-subset donors, while others were not shared. The non-shared ones had lower generation probabilities than the shared ones.

This TCR derives from a man aged 18 to 30 in good health. The rearrangement links TRBV7-2 to TRBJ2-7, with D tentatively TRBD2 (6 bases). Sample: naive CD4+ T cells sorted from blood. The sample's subset: CD45RA+ positively selected. In nucleotides, the CDR3 is TGTGCCAGCAGCTTAGCCGGGAGCTTAACCTACGAGCAGTACTTC. It translates to CASSLAGSLTYEQYF.